This TCR beta chain was recovered during a study of blood T cell repertoires in COVID-19. Background on the study: Donors in the United States, Italy and Spain gave samples during acute or convalescent COVID-19. PBMCs, B-cell-depleted T cells, or T cells were the source of the cDNA or gDNA that made up the material.

Original handling: Amplification of reference gene primers was used by the study to estimate nucleated cell counts. Some clones are missing from TCRdb's copy, which holds only in-frame ones; the method was immunoSEQ multiplex PCR. V and J calls and clone size are as listed in that table; D and trimming were resolved from the DNA. Of 130,000 to 150,000 clones listed, around four fifths were seen once; the top ten hold nearly 3%. Trimming removed 5 bases from V and 0 bases from J; junction bases left unmatched: 12. The CDR3 sequence is 18 residues long. Germline CDR1 MDHEN, CDR2 SYDVKM. The V and J genes are TRBV28 and TRBJ1-1, with 10 bases matching TRBD1. This TCR came from a woman in her 40s with active or convalescent COVID-19. The material sequenced was peripheral blood. CDR3 DNA: TGTGCCAGCAGTGGGACAGGGGCCCGGGGGGGCTTGAACACTGAAGCTTTCTTT. Encoded protein: CASSGTGARGGLNTEAFF. Looking up the rest from reference TRBV28 and TRBJ1-1 gives the full variable domain: DVKVTQSSRYLVKRTGEKVFLECVQDMDHENMFWYRQDPGLGLRLIYFSYDVKMKEKGDIPEGYSVSREKKERFSLILESASTNQTSMYLCASSGTGARGGLNTEAFFGQGTRLTVV.